This T cell receptor (beta chain) was obtained from a study of neoadjuvant anti-PD-1 for oral cavity cancer listed by TCRdb under 2021. Notes on the research overall: Patients mostly received three to four biweekly doses of nivolumab at 3 mg/kg before curative-intent surgical resection. A fourth nivolumab dose was given around day 43 to patients without progression, and definitive surgical resection was performed in those patients on days 50-56. Responders were defined as patients with complete response, partial response or stable disease by RECIST 1.1; non-responders were defined as patients with progression. The parent correlative cohort included around twelve patients, with an approximately 35% response rate.

The time point label on this specimen signifies: before neoadjuvant nivolumab. The patients had newly diagnosed stage II-IVA oral cavity squamous cell carcinoma and had not received any prior systemic or radiation treatment. The cohort was made up of patients with locally advanced, HPV-negative oral cavity squamous cell carcinoma. No culture maintenance or expansion was done, as the peripheral blood mononuclear cells went straight to analysis. The samples were obtained from a longitudinal correlative study of a single-arm phase II trial testing neoadjuvant nivolumab in oral cavity squamous cell carcinoma. Subject-matched pre- and post-treatment PBMCs and tumors from three responders and three non-responders underwent genomic DNA-based TCRbeta sequencing. Peripheral blood mononuclear cells were collected once before nivolumab treatment and again after treatment, at the time of surgery. The Maxwell RSC DNA from Cells kit was used to isolate genomic DNA from PBMCs.

This clone was seen a few times. Its antigen remains unidentified. There are no base qualities to consult, and no much larger clone falls within one base. Results and caveats for the whole study, not just this receptor: Within PBMCs, T cell clonality (Gini index) was significantly higher in non-responders than responders after neoadjuvant nivolumab. TCR analyses included only three patients per response group, and the authors called for larger cohorts for validation. A higher pretreatment blood Treg/Th17 ratio correlated with both higher pretreatment blood TCRbeta clonality and lower post-treatment tumor TCRbeta clonality.

For deep sequencing, each PBMC sample was run in six replicates, with libraries mostly built from 400 to 550 ng of input genomic DNA. The immunoSEQ hsTCRbeta kit was used to prepare TCRbeta libraries according to the manufacturer's instructions. The finished libraries were brought together in one pool at 3 to 3.5 nM, which was then read using an Illumina NovaSeq 6000 S4 flow cell. The study's own analysis went as follows. The immunoSEQ Analyzer handled quality control and preprocessing of the raw data. The analysis was restricted to productive rearrangements, with each unique CDR3 amino acid sequence defining a clonotype. Repertoire clonality was estimated as the Gini-Simpson index, which was computed with the R package tcR. Student's t test was used to compare Gini indices, while Pearson correlation assessed associations with tumor size change. Drawn from immuneACCESS, this table holds only the in-frame rearrangements with V and J called that TCRdb kept. Clones are partly lost; checked studies trace under half to an unresolved V gene and leave the rest unexplained. D and trimming were read from the DNA, whereas the V and J calls and clone size are those reported in that table. This sample is represented by some 15,000 clones; around 66% of them were singletons. Of the sample, 2.4% falls within the top ten clones.

Reading from cysteine to phenylalanine, the CDR3 counts 15 amino acids. Just CDR3 DNA is preserved here, 45 bases in frame from base 1. Trimming takes 4 bases from V and 0 bases from J, and the germline ends sit 12 bases apart. Taken from the germline V gene (reference sequence), the CDR1 and CDR2 loops are LNHDA and SQIVND. The rearranged chain carries TRBV19 and TRBJ1-1, and TRBD1 may be the D gene, going by 5 matching bases. Sequencing used PBMCs, obtained before nivolumab (anti-PD-1) treatment. The receptor was derived from a person between 35 and 79 years old with oral cavity squamous cell carcinoma. CDR3 loop: CASSSREGMNTEAFF. In nucleotides, the sequence is TGTGCCAGTAGTAGCAGGGAAGGAATGAACACTGAAGCTTTCTTT.